This TCR beta chain was recovered during a study of Graves' ophthalmopathy and Graves' hyperthyroidism. At the level of the study: At the time of initial diagnosis and before any treatment, peripheral blood was collected. Whole-study results and caveats: Most thyroid-expanded clonotypes exceeding 0.001 frequency were also found in blood.

The CDR3 contains 15 residues. Germline V lookup: CDR1 MNHEY, CDR2 SVGEGT. The V and J ends lost 2 bases and 2 bases respectively, with 13 bases between them. There are many counts of this clonotype. Its specificity is unknown. Investigators amplified TCR beta CDR3 regions from RNA transcripts. Scientists carried out first-round RT-PCR using HTBI primers and then a second-round multiplex PCR. In TCRdb, the multiplex PCR reads were re-called with MiXCR into one record per CDR3 protein. Among 300,000 to 400,000 distinct CDR3 sequences listed, roughly 15% were seen once. Uncontrolled infections, other autoimmune diseases, pregnancy or lactation barred patients from enrollment. Clinical symptoms and serum thyroxine were used for diagnosis; TRAb, thyroid ultrasound and orbital computed tomography were also relied on.

The gene calls are TRBV6-2 or TRBV6-3 and TRBJ2-7; a weak D match, TRBD2 (6 bases). The sequenced sample consisted of peripheral blood. The receptor comes from an adult man with Graves' ophthalmopathy. In DNA, the CDR3 is TGTGCCAGCAGTTACGCGGGGACTGCAACCTACGAGCAGTACTTC. It translates to CASSYAGTATYEQYF.